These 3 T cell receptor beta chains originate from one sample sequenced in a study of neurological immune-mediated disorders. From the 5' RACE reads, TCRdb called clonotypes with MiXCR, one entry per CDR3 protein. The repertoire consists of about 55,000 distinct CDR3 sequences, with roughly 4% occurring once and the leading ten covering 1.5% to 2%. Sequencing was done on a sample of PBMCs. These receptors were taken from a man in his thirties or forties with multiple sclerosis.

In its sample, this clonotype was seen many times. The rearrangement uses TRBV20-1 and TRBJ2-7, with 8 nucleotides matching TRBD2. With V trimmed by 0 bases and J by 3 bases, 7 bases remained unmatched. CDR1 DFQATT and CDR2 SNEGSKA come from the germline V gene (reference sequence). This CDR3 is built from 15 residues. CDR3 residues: CSAREPLRGDYEQYF. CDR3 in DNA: TGCAGTGCTAGAGAGCCCCTGCGGGGGGACTACGAGCAGTACTTC.

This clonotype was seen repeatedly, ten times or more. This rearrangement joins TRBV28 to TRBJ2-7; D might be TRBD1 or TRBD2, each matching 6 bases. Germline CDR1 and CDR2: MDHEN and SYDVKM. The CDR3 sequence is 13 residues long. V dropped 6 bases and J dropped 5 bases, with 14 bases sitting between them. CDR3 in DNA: TGTGCCAGCAGCCGCGGGACACGCGACGAGCAGTACTTC. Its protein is CASSRGTRDEQYF.

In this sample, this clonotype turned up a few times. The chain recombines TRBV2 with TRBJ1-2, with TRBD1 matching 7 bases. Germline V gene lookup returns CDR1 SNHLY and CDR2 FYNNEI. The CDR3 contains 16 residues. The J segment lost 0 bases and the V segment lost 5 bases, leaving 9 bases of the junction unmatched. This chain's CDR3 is CASSPLRDSTNYGYTF. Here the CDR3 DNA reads TGTGCCAGCAGTCCCCTAAGGGACAGTACTAACTATGGCTACACCTTC.